This TCR beta chain was captured in a study of blood T cell repertoires in COVID-19. Study-wide context: The United States, Italy and Spain were the sources of the acute and convalescent COVID-19 samples. T cells, B-cell-depleted T cells, or PBMCs provided the cDNA or gDNA that served as material.

Seattle patient enrollment occurred during active infection, with longitudinal follow-up thereafter. The CDR3 is made up of 14 amino acids. The germline V gene has CDR1 LNHDA and CDR2 SQIVND (reference sequence). Method: immunoSEQ multiplex PCR; TCRdb's copy keeps in-frame clones and lacks some. Of roughly 160,000 clones in the sample, 70% to 90% are singletons; the top ten hold around 0.6%. The TCR originated in a man aged 60 to 69 with COVID-19, enrolled during active disease. The chain combines TRBV19 with TRBJ1-5, with D perhaps matching TRBD1 (5 bases). What was sequenced was peripheral blood. In nucleotides, the CDR3 is TGTAGTACACACGCGCAGGGCCTCAATCAGCCCCAGCATTTT. This gives the protein CSTHAQGLNQPQHF.